The source of this T cell receptor beta chain is a study of blood T cells in healthy people across ages. Background on the study: Capture by template switching was about one barcoded beta molecule per two T cells. General observations from the study: Diversity figures derived from one million T cells were judged to underestimate the true value. Age advanced and TCR beta diversity per million T cells fell, roughly linearly.

Germline CDR1 MDHEN, CDR2 SYDVKM. The CDR3 contains 16 residues. Primed by a sample-barcoded 5' primer and a J-beta primer mix, a second PCR proceeded for 7 to 11 cycles. Every single cDNA molecule received a tag from a template-switch adaptor with 12 random nucleotides. TCRdb used MiXCR to reprocess the 5' RACE reads, holding one entry per CDR3 protein. Counted here are around 1.5 million distinct CDR3 sequences, 55% to 75% occurring once; the ten biggest clones make up under 8.5%. To note about this clonotype: What it recognizes is unknown.

This TCR derives from a young man in good health. V gene TRBV28 combines with J gene TRBJ2-5, with D tentatively TRBD1 (6 bases). Matching the DNA end better, TRBJ2-7 makes the J call doubtful. Sequencing used blood. CDR3 nucleotide sequence: TGTGCCAGCAGTCTATATACAGGGTTCAAGGGGGACGAGCAGTACTTC. This codes for CASSLYTGFKGDEQYF.